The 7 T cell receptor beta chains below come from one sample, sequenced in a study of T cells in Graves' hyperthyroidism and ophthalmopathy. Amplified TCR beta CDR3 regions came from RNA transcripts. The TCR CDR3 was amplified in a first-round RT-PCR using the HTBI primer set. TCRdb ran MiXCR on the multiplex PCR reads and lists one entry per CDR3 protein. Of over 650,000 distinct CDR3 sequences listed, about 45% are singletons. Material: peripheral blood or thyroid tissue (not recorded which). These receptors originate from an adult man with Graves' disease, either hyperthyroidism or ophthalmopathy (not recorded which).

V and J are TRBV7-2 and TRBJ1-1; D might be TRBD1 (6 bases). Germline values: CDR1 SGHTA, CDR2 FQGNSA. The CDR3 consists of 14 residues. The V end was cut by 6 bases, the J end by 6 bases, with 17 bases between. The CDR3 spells CASSELGGGPEAFF. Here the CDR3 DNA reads TGTGCCAGCAGTGAATTAGGGGGGGGCCCTGAAGCTTTCTTT.

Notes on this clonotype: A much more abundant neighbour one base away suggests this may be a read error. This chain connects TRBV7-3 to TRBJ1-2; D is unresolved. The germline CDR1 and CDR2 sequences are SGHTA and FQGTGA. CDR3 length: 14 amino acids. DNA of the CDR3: TGTGCCGGCAGCAAGGAGGGCGCTAACTATGGCTACACCTTC. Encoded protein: CAGSKEGANYGYTF.

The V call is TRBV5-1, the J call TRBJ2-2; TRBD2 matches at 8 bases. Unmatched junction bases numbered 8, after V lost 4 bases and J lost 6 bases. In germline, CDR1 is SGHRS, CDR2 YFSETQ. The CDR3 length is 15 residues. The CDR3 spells CASSTAGERAGELFF. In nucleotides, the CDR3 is TGCGCCAGCAGCACAGCGGGAGAACGGGCCGGGGAGCTGTTTTTT.

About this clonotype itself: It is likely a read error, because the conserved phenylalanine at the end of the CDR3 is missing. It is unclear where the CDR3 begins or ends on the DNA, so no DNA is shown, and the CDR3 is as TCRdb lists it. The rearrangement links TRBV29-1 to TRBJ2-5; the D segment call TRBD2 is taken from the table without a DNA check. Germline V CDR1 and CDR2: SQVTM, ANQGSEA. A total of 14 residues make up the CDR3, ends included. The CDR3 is CSVDGQGLGYTFGS.

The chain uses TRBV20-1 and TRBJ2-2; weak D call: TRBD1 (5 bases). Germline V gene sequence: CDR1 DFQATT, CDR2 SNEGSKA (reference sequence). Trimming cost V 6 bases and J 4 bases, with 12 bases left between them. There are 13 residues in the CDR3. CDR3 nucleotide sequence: TGCAGTGCCGTCGGACATACCACCGGGGAGCTGTTTTTT. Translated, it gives CSAVGHTTGELFF.

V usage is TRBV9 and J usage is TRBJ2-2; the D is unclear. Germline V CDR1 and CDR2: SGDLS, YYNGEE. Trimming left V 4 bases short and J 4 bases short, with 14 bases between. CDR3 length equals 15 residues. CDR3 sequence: CASSPVHAFTGELFF. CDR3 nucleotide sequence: TGTGCCAGCAGCCCTGTACATGCCTTCACCGGGGAGCTGTTTTTT.

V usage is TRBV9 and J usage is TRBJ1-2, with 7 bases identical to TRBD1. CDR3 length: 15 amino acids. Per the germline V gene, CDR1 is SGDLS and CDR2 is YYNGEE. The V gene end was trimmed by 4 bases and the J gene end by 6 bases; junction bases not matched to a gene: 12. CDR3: CASSPRGQAKDGYTF. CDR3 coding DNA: TGTGCCAGCAGCCCGCGAGGACAGGCCAAGGATGGCTACACCTTC.